This T cell receptor (beta chain) was profiled in a study of monozygotic twins with inflammatory bowel disease. TCRalpha and TCRbeta cDNA went through nested PCRs of about 15 and 9 cycles, two in total. TCRdb processed the 5' RACE reads again and assigns one entry to each CDR3 protein, with no DNA. Its table records some 200,000 distinct CDR3 sequences. CDR1 DFQATT and CDR2 SNEGSKA come from the germline V gene (reference sequence). The CDR3 extends over 12 amino acids. Overall study results and limits: With others, IBD patients shared fewer clonotypes than healthy twins did, especially with disease activity.

The authors drew approximately 2.5 ml of blood from each donor. As regards this clonotype: Antigen specificity is unknown.

This TCR came from a human donor with ulcerative colitis or Crohn's disease, or a healthy co-twin of an affected twin (not recorded which). Sequenced material: blood. The chain carries TRBV20-1 and TRBJ1-2; with no DNA, the TCRdb D assignment of TRBD1 cannot be verified. The CDR3: CSASKGVGGYTF.